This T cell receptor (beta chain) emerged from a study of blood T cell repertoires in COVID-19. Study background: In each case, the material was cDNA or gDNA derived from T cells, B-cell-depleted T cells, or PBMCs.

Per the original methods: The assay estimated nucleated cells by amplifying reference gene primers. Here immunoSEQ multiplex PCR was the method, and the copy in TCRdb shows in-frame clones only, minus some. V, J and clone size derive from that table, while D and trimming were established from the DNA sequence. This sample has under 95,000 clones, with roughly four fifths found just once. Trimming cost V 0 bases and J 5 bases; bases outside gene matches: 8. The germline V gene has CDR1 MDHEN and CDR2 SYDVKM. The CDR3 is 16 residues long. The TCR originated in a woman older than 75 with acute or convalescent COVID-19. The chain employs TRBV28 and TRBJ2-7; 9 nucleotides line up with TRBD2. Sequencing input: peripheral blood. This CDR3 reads CASSLWGGRASNEQYF. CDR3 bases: TGTGCCAGCAGTTTATGGGGCGGGAGGGCCAGTAACGAGCAGTACTTC. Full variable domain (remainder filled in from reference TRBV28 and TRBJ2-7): DVKVTQSSRYLVKRTGEKVFLECVQDMDHENMFWYRQDPGLGLRLIYFSYDVKMKEKGDIPEGYSVSREKKERFSLILESASTNQTSMYLCASSLWGGRASNEQYFGPGTRLTVT.